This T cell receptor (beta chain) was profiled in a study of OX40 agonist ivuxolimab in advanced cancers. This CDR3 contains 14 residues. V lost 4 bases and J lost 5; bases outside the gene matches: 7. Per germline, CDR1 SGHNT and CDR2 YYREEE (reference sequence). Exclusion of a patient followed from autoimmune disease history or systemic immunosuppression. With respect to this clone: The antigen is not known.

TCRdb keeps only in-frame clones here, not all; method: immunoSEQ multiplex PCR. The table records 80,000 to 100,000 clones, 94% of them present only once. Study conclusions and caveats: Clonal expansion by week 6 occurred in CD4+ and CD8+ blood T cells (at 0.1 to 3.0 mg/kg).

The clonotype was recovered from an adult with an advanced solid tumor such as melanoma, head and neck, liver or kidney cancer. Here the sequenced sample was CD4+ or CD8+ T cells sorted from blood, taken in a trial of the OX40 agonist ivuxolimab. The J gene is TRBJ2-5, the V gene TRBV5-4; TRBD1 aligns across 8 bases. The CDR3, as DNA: TGTGCCAGCAGCCAGGACAGGGCGATGGAGACCCAGTACTTC. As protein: CASSQDRAMETQYF.